This T cell receptor beta chain derives from a study of blood T cell repertoires in COVID-19. Assay: immunoSEQ multiplex PCR; the TCRdb copy retains only in-frame clones and omits some. The sample includes about 50,000 clones, about 88% of them seen just once. This CDR3 has 13 residues. V lost 8 bases, J lost 5 bases, and 7 bases stayed unmatched. In germline, CDR1 is PRHDT, CDR2 FYEKMQ (reference sequence). This TCR derives from a man aged 45-65 years with active COVID-19. The source material was peripheral blood. The chain carries TRBV13 and TRBJ2-3, with 7 bases identical to TRBD2. The CDR3 DNA follows: TGTGCCAGCGGGAGCGGGATTAGAGATACGCAGTATTTT. Its translation: CASGSGIRDTQYF.